These T cell receptor beta chains were read from a single sample in a study of immune cell composition in non-small cell lung cancer. Some clones are missing from TCRdb's copy, which holds only in-frame ones; the method was immunoSEQ multiplex PCR. Of approximately 14,000 clones listed, approximately 70% are singletons. Specimen: lung tumor tissue. All receptors derive from a human donor with non-small cell lung cancer. CDR3s include the opening cysteine and the closing phenylalanine or tryptophan.

TRBJ2-2,TRBV4-2,CASSQLTNTGELFF
TRBJ1-3,TRBV5-6,CASSLIGTGARGNTIYF
TRBJ1-5,TRBV19,CASQVGGQRNQPQHF
TRBJ1-2,TRBV30,CAWSTGVSGYTF
TRBJ1-1,TRBV4-3,CASSQAGDTEAFF
TRBJ2-5,TRBV7-3,CASSYGAGREETQYF
TRBJ1-2,TRBV6-1,CASSGLSGTHPNYGYTF
TRBJ2-7,TRBV28,CASRWDRGEQYF
TRBJ1-2,TRBV2,CASSLDSSSGSYTF
TRBJ2-1,TRBV4-2,CASSRGTSGREGQFF
TRBJ2-1,TRBV7-2,CASTRAGGPDEQFF
TRBJ2-7,TRBV4-1,CASSQAQGTPRTYEQYF
TRBJ2-2,TRBV9,CASSVASGGSTGELFF
TRBJ1-3,TRBV7-2,CASSQPDRDGNTIYF
TRBJ1-1,TRBV2,CARWEGNTEAFF
TRBJ2-3,TRBV6-5,CASSYSRGMADTQYF
TRBJ2-1,TRBV9,CASTVDEYNEQFF
TRBJ1-1,TRBV4-2,CASSQDKVSGASYTEAFF
TRBJ2-1,TRBV7-6,CASSFGLGPNEQFF
TRBJ2-5,TRBV2,CASSHSPNQQTTQYF
TRBJ1-6,TRBV11-2,CASSRRGEGNNSPLHF
TRBJ2-2,TRBV9,CASSIGQPPRNGELFF
TRBJ2-1,TRBV2,CASQVLVYNEQFF
TRBJ1-4,TRBV6-5,CASRPRGQAEKLFF
TRBJ2-2,TRBV5-1,CASSRQSNTGELFF
TRBJ2-1,TRBV19,CASSIDYRGYEQFF
TRBJ2-7,TRBV4-2,CASSQGSGGNYEQYF
TRBJ1-6,TRBV18,CASSPSPPGTGLGSPLHF
TRBJ2-5,TRBV5-4,CASSLWTSETQYF
TRBJ2-1,TRBV18,CASSPWDSVYNEQFF
TRBJ2-7,TRBV11-2,CASSLVRQGSYEQYF
TRBJ1-1,TRBV7-9,CAASSQGATEAFF
TRBJ2-2,TRBV9,CASSVIPYPSGELFF
TRBJ1-1,TRBV7-2,CASSRRQGRSGAEAFF
TRBJ1-5,TRBV2,CASSSVGQGLGQPQHF
TRBJ1-4,TRBV6-5,CASSYSTGVGEKLFF
TRBJ2-7,TRBV4-2,CASSQVGTSGGYEQYF
TRBJ2-7,TRBV5-5,CASSHPGQGAYEQYF
TRBJ1-2,TRBV4-1,CASSPAGQRSYGYTF
TRBJ2-7,TRBV5-5,CASSLVQASVEQYF
TRBJ2-2,TRBV6-6,CASSYALTNTGELFF
TRBJ2-5,TRBV5-1,CASSSGLAGRETQYF